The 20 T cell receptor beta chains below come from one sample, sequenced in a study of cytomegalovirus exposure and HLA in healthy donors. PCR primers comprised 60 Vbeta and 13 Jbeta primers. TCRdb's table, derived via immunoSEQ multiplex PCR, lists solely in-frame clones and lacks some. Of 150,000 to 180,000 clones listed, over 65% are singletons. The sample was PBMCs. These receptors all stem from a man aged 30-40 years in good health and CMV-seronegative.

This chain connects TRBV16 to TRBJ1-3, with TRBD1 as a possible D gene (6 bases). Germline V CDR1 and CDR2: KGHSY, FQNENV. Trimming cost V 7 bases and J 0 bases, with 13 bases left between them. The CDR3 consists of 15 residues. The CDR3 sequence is CASTRGSLSGNTIYF. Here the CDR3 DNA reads TGTGCCAGCACCAGGGGCTCCCTCTCTGGAAACACCATATATTTT.

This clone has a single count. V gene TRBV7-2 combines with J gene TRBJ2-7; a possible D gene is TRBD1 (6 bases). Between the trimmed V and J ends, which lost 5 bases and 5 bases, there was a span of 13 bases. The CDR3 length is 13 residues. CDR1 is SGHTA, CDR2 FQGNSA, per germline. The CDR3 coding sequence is TGTGCCAGCAGCGCGACCGGGACAAACGAGCAGTACTTC. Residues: CASSATGTNEQYF.

CDR3 bases: TGTGCCAGCAGTATTAGCGGGGGGGCGAACACCGGGGAGCTGTTTTTT. It translates to CASSISGGANTGELFF. The rearrangement uses TRBV6-6 and TRBJ2-2; 11 bases are a match to TRBD2. This CDR3 comprises 16 residues. Germline loops: CDR1 MNHNY, CDR2 SVGAGI (reference sequence). V lost 5 bases to trimming and J lost 0 bases; unmatched junction nucleotides: 2.

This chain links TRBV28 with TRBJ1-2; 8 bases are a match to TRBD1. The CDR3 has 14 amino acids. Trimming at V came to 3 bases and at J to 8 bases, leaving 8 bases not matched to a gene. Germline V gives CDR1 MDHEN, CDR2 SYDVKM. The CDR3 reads CASSFIQGVGGYTF. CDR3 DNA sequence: TGTGCCAGCAGTTTTATACAGGGGGTAGGGGGCTACACCTTC.

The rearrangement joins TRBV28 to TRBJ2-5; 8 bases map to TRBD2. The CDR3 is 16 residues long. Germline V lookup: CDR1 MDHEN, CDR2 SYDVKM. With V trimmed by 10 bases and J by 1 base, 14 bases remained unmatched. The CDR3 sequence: CATSGGSGGSQETQYF. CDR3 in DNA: TGTGCCACCAGCGGGGGCTCGGGGGGGTCCCAAGAGACCCAGTACTTC.

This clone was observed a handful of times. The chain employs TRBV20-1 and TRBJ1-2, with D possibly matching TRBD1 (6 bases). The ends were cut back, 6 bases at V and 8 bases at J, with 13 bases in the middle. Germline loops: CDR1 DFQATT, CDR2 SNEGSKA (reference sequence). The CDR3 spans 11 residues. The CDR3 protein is CSATSGGGYTF. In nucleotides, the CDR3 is TGCAGTGCCACCTCGGGGGGCGGCTACACCTTC.

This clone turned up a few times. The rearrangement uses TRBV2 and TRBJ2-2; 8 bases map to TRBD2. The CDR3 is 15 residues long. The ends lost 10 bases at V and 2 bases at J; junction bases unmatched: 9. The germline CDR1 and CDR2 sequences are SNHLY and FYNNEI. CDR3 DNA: TGTGCCACTTCGCGGACTAGCCAAAACACCGGGGAGCTGTTTTTT. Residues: CATSRTSQNTGELFF.

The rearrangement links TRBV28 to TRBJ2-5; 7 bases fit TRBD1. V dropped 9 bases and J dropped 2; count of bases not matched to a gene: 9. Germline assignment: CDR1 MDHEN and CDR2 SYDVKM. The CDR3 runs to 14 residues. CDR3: CASVTGTDQETQYF. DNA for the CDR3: TGTGCCAGTGTAACCGGGACAGATCAAGAGACCCAGTACTTC.

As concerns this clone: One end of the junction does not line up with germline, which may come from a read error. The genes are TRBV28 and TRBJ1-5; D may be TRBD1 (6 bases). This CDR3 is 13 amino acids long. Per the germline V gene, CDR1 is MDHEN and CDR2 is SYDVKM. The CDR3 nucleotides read TGTGCCAGCAGCCCACAGGGAGATCAGCCCCAGAATTTT. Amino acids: CASSPQGDQPQNF.

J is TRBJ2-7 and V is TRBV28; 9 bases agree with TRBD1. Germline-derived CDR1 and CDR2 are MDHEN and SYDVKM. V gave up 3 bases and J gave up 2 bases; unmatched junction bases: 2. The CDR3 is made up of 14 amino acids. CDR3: CASSFGTGTYEQYF. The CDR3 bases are TGTGCCAGCAGTTTCGGGACAGGGACCTACGAGCAGTACTTC.

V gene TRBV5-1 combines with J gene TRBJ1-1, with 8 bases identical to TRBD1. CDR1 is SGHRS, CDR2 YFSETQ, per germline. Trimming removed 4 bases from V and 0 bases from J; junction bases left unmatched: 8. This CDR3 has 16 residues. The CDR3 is CASSLMTGDLNTEAFF. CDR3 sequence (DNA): TGCGCCAGCAGCCTAATGACAGGGGACCTGAACACTGAAGCTTTCTTT.

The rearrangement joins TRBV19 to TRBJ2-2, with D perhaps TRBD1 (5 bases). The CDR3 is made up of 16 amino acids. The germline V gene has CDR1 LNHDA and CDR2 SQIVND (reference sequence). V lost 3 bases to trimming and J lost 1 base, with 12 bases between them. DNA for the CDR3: TGTGCCAGTAGTATCTCCCCAGGGTGGAACACCGGGGAGCTGTTTTTT. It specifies CASSISPGWNTGELFF.

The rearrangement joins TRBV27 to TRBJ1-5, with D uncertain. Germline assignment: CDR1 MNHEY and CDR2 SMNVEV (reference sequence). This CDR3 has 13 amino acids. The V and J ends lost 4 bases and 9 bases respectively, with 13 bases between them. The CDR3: CASSYYTDGPQHF. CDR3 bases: TGTGCCAGCAGTTACTACACCGACGGGCCCCAGCATTTT.

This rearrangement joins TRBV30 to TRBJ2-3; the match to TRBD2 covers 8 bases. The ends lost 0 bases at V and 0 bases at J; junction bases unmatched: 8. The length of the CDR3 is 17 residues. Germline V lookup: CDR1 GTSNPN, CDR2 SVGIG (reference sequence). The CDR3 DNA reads TGTGCCTGGAGTGTACGAGTTCGGGGGGGGAGCACAGATACGCAGTATTTT. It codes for CAWSVRVRGGSTDTQYF.

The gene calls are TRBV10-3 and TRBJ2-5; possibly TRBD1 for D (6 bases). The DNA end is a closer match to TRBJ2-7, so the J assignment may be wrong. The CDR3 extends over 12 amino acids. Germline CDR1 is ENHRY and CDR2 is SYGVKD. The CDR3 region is CASENRAGEQYF. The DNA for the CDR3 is TGTGCCTCAGAAAACAGGGCTGGCGAGCAGTACTTC.

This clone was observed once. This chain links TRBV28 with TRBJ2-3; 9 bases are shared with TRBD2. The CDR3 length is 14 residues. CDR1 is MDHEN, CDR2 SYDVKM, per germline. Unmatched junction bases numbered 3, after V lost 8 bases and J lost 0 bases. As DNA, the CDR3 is TGTGCCAGCTTCAGCGGGGGGAGCACAGATACGCAGTATTTT. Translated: CASFSGGSTDTQYF.

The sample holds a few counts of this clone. The CDR3 is CASSFLTGDLNEQFF. In nucleotides, the CDR3 is TGTGCCAGCAGCTTCCTGACAGGGGATCTTAATGAGCAGTTCTTC. This chain connects TRBV21-1 to TRBJ2-1; TRBD1 is the table's D call and was not checked against the DNA. TRBV21-1 is reported as a pseudogene. The CDR3 has 15 residues.

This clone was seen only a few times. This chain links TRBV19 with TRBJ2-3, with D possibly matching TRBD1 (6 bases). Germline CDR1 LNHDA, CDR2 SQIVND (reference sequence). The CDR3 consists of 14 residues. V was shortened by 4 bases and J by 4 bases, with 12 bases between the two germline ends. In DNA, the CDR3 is TGTGCCAGTAGTACACAGGGATCCGCAGATACGCAGTATTTT. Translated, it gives CASSTQGSADTQYF. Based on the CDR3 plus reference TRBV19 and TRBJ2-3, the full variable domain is DGGITQSPKYLFRKEGQNVTLSCEQNLNHDAMYWYRQDPGQGLRLIYYSQIVNDFQKGDIAEGYSVSREKKESFPLTVTSAQKNPTAFYLCASSTQGSADTQYFGPGTRLTVL.

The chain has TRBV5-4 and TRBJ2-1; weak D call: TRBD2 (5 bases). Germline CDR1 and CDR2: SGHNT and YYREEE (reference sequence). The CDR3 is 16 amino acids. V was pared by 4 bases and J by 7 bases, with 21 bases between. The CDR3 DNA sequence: TGTGCCAGCAGCCCTACGTCAACCAGTCGGGGAAATGAGCAGTTCTTC. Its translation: CASSPTSTSRGNEQFF.

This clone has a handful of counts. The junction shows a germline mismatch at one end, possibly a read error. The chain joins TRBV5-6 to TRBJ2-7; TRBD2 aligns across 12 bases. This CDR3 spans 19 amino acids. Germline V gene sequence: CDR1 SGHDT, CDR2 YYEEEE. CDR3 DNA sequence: TGTGCCAGCAGCGCCCCGACGACTAGCGGGGGTTTCCTCTCCTACGAGCAGCACTTC. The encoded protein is CASSAPTTSGGFLSYEQHF.